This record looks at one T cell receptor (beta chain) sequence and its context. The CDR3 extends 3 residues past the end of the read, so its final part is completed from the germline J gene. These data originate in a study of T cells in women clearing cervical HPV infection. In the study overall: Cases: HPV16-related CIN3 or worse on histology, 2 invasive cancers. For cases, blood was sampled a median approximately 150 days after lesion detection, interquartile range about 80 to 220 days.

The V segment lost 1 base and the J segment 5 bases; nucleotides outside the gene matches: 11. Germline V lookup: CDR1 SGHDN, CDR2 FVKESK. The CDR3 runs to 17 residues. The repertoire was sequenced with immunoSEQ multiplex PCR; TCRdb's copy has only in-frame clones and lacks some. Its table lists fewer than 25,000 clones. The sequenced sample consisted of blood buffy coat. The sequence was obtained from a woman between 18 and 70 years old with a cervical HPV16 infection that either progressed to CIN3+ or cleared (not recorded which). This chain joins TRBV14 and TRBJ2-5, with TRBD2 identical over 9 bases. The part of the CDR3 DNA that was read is TGTGCCAGCAGCCAAGCGGACGCGGGGGGGCCTTGGGAGACC. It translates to CASSQADAGGPWET. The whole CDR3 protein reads CASSQADAGGPWETQYF.